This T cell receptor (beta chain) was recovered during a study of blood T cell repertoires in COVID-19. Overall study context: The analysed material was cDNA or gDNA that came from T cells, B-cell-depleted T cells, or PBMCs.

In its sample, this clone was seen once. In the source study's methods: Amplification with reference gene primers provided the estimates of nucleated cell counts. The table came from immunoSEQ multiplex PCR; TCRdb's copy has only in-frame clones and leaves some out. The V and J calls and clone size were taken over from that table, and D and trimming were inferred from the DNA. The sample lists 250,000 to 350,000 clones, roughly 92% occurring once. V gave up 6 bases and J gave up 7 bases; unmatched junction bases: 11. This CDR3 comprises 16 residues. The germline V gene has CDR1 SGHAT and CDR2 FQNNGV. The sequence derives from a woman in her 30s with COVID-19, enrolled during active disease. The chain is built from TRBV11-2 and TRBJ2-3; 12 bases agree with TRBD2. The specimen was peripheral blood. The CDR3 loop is CASSLGLAGSQHTQYF. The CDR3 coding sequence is TGTGCCAGCAGTCTCGGACTAGCGGGATCTCAGCATACGCAGTATTTT.